The clone carrying this T cell receptor (beta chain) was picked up many times. Germline V lookup: CDR1 MGHRA, CDR2 YSYEKL. J gave up 5 bases and V 0 bases, and 14 bases lay outside the gene matches. The CDR3 runs 21 residues. TCRdb analysed the RT-PCR reads with MiXCR anew, one entry per CDR3 protein. Here the sample spans almost 700,000 distinct CDR3 sequences, 13% to 15% being singletons. The sequence was collected from a female donor in good health, serving as a healthy control. The J gene is TRBJ2-1, the V gene TRBV4-1; 15 nucleotides line up with TRBD2. The sequencing input was memory CD4+ T cells from blood. The CDR3 loop reads CASSQDGWTSGRAGGNNEQFF. CDR3 DNA: TGCGCCAGCAGCCAAGATGGGTGGACTAGCGGGAGGGCCGGTGGCAACAATGAGCAGTTCTTC.